The clone carrying this T cell receptor (beta chain) has at least ten counts. What it recognizes is unknown. Preparation of the TCRbeta library was carried out with unique molecular identifiers. TCRdb re-called the PCR reads through MiXCR, storing one row per CDR3 protein. Here the sample spans about 490,000 distinct CDR3 sequences, roughly a tenth being singletons. The sample originates from a study of T-cell reconstitution after alpha-beta-depleted transplantation in children. Findings of the study overall: T cells produced anew were the main source of T-cell counts and diversity one year after transplant.

This CDR3 is built from 14 residues. Trimming stripped 3 bases from V and 4 bases from J, with 12 bases between. The rearrangement joins TRBV12-3 or TRBV12-4 to TRBJ1-1, with unresolved D. Sample: PBMCs, taken before TCRalphabeta/CD19-depleted stem cell transplant. The TCR comes from a child under 10 years old with inherited bone marrow failure, due to receive a stem cell transplant. CDR3 in DNA: TGTGCCAGCAGTTTTAGAGGGCCCAGCACTGAAGCTTTCTTT. Protein: CASSFRGPSTEAFF.